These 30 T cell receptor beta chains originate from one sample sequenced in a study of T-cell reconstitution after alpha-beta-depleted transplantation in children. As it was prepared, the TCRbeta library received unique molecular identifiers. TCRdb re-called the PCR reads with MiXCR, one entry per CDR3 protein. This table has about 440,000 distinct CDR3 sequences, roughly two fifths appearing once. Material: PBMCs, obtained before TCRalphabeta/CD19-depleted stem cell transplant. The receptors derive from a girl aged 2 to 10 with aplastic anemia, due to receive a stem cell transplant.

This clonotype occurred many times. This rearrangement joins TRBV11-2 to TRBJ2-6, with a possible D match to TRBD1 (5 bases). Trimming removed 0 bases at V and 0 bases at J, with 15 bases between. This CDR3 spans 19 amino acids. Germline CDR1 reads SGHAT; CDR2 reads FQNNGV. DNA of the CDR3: TGTGCCAGCAGCTTAGATGAAAAGACAGTCAACTCTGGGGCCAACGTCCTGACTTTC. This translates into CASSLDEKTVNSGANVLTF.

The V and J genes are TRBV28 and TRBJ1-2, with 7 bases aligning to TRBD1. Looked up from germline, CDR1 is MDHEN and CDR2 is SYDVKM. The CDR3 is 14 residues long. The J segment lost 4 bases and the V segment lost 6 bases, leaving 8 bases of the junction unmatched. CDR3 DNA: TGTGCCAGCAGCCTAACGGGGACAGTCTATGGCTACACCTTC. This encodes CASSLTGTVYGYTF.

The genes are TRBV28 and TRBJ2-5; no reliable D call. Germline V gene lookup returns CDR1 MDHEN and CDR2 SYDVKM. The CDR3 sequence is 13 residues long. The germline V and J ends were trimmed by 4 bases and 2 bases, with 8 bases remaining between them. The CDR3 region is CASSSTIQETQYF. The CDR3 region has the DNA TGTGCCAGCAGTTCTACAATTCAAGAGACCCAGTACTTC.

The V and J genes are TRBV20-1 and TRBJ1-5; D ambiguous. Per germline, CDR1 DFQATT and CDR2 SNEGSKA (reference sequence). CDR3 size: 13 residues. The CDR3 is CSLNPLRNQPQHF. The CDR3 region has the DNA TGCAGCCTTAATCCCCTTCGCAATCAGCCCCAGCATTTT.

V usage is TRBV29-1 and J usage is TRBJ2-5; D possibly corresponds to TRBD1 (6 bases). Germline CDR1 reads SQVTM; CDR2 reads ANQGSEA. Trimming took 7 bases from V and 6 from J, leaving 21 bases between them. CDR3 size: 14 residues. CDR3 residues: CSAEGEGVIKTQYF. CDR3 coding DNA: TGCAGCGCCGAGGGTGAGGGGGTAATAAAGACCCAGTACTTC.

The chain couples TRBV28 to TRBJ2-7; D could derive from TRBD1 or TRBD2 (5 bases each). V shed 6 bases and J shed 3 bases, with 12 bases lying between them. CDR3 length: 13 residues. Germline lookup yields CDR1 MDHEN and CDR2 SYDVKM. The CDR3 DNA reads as TGTGCCAGCAGCCCGGGACGTATCTACGAGCAGTACTTC. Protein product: CASSPGRIYEQYF.

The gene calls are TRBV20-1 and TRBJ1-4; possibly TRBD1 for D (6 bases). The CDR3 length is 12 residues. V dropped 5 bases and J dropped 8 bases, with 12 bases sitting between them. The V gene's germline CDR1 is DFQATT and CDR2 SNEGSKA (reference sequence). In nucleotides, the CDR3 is TGCAGTGCTGTACAGGGCGAAGAAAAACTGTTTTTT. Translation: CSAVQGEEKLFF.

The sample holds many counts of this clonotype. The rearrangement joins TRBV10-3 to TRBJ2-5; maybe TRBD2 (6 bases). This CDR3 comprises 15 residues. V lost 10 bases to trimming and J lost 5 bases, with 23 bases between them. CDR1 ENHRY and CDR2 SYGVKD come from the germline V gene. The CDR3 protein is CATQPGTYSGETQYF. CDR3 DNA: TGTGCCACCCAACCGGGAACCTACAGCGGGGAGACCCAGTACTTC.

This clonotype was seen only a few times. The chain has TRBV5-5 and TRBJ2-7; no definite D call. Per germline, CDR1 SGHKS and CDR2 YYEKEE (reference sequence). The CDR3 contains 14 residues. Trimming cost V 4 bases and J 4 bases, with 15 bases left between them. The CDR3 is CASSPPDKVYEQYF. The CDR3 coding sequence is TGTGCCAGCAGCCCTCCCGACAAGGTATACGAGCAGTACTTC.

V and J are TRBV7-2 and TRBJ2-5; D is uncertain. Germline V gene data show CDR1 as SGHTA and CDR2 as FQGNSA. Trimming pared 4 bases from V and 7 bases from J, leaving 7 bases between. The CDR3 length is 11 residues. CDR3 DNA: TGTGCCAGCAGCTACCTGGGGACCCAGTACTTC. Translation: CASSYLGTQYF.

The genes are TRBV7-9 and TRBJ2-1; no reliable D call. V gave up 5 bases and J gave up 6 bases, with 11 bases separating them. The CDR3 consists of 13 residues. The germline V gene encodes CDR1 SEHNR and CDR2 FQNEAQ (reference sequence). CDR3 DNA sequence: TGTGCCAGCAGCCCCCGACCCTCCAATGAGCAGTTCTTC. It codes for CASSPRPSNEQFF.

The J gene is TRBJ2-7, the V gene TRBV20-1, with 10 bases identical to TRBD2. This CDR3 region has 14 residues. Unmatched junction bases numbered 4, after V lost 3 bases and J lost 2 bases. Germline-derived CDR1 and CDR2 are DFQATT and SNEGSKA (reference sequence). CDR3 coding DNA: TGCAGTGCTAGTCGTAGCGGGGGGCCCTACGAGCAGTACTTC. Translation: CSASRSGGPYEQYF.

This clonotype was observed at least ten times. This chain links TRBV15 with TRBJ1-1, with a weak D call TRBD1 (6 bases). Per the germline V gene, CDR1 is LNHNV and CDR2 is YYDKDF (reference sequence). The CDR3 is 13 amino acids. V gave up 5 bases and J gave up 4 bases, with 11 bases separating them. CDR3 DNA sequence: TGTGCCACCAGCTTGGACAGTATCACTGAAGCTTTCTTT. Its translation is CATSLDSITEAFF.

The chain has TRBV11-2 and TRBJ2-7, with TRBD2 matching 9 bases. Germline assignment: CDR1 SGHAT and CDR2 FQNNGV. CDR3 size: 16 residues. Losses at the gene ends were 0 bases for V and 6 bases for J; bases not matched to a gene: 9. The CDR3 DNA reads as TGTGCCAGCAGCTTAGAGGGACTAGCCTCATCCCCCGAGCAGTACTTC. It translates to CASSLEGLASSPEQYF.

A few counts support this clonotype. The CDR3 nucleotides are TGTGCCAGCAGCTTAGAATCGGCCGGGGAGCTGTTTTTT. Translation gives CASSLESAGELFF. J is TRBJ2-2 and V is TRBV11-2, with D hard to call. The length of the CDR3 is 13 residues. V lost 0 bases and J 6 bases, leaving 5 bases between the germline ends. Germline values: CDR1 SGHAT, CDR2 FQNNGV.

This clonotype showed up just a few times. The CDR3 sequence: CASSHSTDTQYF. The CDR3 DNA follows: TGTGCCAGCAGTCACAGCACAGATACGCAGTATTTT. The rearrangement uses TRBV12-3 or TRBV12-4 and TRBJ2-3; D unclear. The CDR3 runs 12 residues. Trimming removed 5 bases from V and 0 bases from J, with 3 bases in between.

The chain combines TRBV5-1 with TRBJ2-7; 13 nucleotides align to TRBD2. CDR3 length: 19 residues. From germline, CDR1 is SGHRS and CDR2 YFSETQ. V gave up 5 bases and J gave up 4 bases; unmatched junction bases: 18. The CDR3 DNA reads TGCGCCAGCAGTGCAGGTCGACTAGCGGGGGGAGCGGTGAAATACGAGCAGTACTTC. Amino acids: CASSAGRLAGGAVKYEQYF. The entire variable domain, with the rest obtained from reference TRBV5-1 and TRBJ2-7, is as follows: KAGVTQTPRYLIKTRGQQVTLSCSPISGHRSVSWYQQTPGQGLQFLFEYFSETQRNKGNFPGRFSGRQFSNSRSEMNVSTLELGDSALYLCASSAGRLAGGAVKYEQYFGPGTRLTVT.

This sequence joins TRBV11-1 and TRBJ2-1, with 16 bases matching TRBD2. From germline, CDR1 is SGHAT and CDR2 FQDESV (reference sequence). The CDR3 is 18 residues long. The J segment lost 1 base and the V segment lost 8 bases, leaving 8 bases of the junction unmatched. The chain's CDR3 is CASGRGLAGGRSYNEQFF. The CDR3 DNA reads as TGTGCCAGCGGAAGGGGACTAGCGGGAGGGCGGTCCTACAATGAGCAGTTCTTC.

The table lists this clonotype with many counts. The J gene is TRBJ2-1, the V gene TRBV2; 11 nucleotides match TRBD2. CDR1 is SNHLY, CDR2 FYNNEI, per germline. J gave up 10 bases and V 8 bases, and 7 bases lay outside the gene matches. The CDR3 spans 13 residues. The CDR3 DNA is TGTGCCAGCCAACTAGCGGGAGTTGGGGAGCAGTTCTTC. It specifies CASQLAGVGEQFF.

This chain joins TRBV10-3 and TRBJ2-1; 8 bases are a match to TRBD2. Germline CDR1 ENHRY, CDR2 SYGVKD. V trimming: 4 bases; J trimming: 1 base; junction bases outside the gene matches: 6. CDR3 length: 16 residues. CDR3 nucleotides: TGTGCCATCAGTGGGAGTAGCGGGATTTCCTACAATGAGCAGTTCTTC. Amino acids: CAISGSSGISYNEQFF.

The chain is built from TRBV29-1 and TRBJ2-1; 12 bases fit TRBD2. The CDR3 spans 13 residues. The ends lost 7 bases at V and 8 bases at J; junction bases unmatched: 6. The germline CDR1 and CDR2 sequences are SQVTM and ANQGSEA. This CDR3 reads CSALTSGSYEQFF. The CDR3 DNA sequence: TGCAGCGCCCTGACTAGCGGGAGCTATGAGCAGTTCTTC.

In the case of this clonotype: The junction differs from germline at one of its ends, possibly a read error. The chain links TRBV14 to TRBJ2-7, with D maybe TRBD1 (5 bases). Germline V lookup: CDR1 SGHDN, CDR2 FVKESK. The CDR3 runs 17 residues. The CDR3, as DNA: TGTGCCAGCAGCCAAGGCCCAGGGCAGCGCCGCGCCTACGTGCAGTACTTC. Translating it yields CASSQGPGQRRAYVQYF.

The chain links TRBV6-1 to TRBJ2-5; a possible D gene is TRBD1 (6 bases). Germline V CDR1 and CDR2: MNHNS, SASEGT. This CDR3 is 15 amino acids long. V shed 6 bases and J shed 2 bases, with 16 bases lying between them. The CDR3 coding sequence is TGTGCCAGCAGCCAAGGATCAGGGACACAAGAGACCCAGTACTTC. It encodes CASSQGSGTQETQYF.

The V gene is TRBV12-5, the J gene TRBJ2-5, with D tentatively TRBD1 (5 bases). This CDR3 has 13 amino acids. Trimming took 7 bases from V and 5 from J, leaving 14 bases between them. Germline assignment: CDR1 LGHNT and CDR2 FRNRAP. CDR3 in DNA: TGTGCTAGTGCTTTTTTGGGGCGGGAGACCCAGTACTTC. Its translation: CASAFLGRETQYF. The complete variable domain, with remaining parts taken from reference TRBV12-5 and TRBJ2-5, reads DARVTQTPRHKVTEMGQEVTMRCQPILGHNTVFWYRQTMMQGLELLAYFRNRAPLDDSGMPKDRFSAEMPDATLATLKIQPSEPRDSAVYFCASAFLGRETQYFGPGTRLLVL.

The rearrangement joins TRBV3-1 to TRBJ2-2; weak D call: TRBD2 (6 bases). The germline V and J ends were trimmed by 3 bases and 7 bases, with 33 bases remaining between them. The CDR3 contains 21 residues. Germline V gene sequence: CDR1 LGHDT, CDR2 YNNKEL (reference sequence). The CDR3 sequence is CASSQTALGEELLGTVGELFF. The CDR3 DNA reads TGTGCCAGCAGCCAGACCGCCTTGGGGGAGGAACTCTTAGGAACTGTCGGGGAGCTGTTTTTT.

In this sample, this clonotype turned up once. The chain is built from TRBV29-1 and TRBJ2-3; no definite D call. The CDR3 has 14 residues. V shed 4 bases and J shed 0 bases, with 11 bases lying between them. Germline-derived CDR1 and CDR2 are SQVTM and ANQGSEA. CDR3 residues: CSVGATSSTDTQYF. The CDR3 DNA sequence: TGCAGCGTTGGGGCTACTTCTAGCACAGATACGCAGTATTTT.

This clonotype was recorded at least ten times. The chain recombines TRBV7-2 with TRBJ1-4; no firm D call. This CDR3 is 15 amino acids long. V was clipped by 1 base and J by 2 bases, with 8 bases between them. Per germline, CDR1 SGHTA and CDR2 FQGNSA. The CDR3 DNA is TGTGCCAGCAGCTTAGGAAGTAGCACTAATGAAAAACTGTTTTTT. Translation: CASSLGSSTNEKLFF.

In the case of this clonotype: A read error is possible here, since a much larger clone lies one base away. CDR3 loop: CASSPGTGNYGCTF. Written as DNA, the CDR3 is TGTGCCAGCAGCCCCGGGACAGGGAACTATGGCTGCACCTTC. V and J are TRBV14 and TRBJ1-2, with TRBD1 identical over 9 bases. The CDR3 is made up of 14 amino acids. CDR1 is SGHDN and CDR2 is FVKESK in the germline V gene.

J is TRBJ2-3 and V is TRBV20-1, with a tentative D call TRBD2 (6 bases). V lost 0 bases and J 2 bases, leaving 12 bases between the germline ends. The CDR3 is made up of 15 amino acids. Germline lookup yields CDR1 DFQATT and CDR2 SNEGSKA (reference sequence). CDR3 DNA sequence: TGCAGTGCTAGAGACGCGGGAACAATCACAGATACGCAGTATTTT. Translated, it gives CSARDAGTITDTQYF.

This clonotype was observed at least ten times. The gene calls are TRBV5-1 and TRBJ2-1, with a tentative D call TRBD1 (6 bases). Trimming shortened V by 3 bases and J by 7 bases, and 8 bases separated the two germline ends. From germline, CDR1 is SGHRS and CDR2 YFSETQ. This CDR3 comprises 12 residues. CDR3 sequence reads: CASSWGQNEQFF. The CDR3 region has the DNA TGCGCCAGCAGCTGGGGGCAAAATGAGCAGTTCTTC.